The TCR beta chain under discussion was sequenced for a study of blood T cell repertoires in COVID-19. About the research overall: There were acute and convalescent COVID-19 samples, and they came from the United States, Italy and Spain. PBMCs, B-cell-depleted T cells, or T cells provided the cDNA or gDNA that made up the material.

V lost 0 bases to trimming and J lost 3 bases, with 9 bases between them. Germline V gene data show CDR1 as SGHDN and CDR2 as FVKESK. The length of the CDR3 is 15 residues. Per the original data handling: The authors estimated nucleated cell counts from reference gene primer amplification. Assay: immunoSEQ multiplex PCR; the TCRdb copy retains only in-frame clones and omits some. V, J and clone size reflect that table, while D and trimming were determined from the DNA. The table lists about 170,000 clones, 88% of them singletons. Sequenced material: peripheral blood. V usage is TRBV14 and J usage is TRBJ1-5; no clear D gene. The origin of this receptor is a man between 45 and 60 years old who had recovered from COVID-19. CDR3 region: CASSQEGSPNQPQHF. The DNA for the CDR3 is TGTGCCAGCAGCCAAGAGGGCAGCCCCAATCAGCCCCAGCATTTT. Using reference TRBV14 and TRBJ1-5 for the parts outside the CDR3, the full variable domain is EAGVTQFPSHSVIEKGQTVTLRCDPISGHDNLYWYRRVMGKEIKFLLHFVKESKQDESGMPNNRFLAERTGGTYSTLKVQPAELEDSGVYFCASSQEGSPNQPQHFGDGTRLSIL.